The rows below give T cell receptor beta chains drawn from one sample of a study of CD8 T cells in Susac syndrome. TCRdb ran MiXCR on the immunoSEQ multiplex PCR reads and lists one entry per CDR3 protein. The sample lists just over 150,000 distinct CDR3 sequences; around 96% were seen once. Material for sequencing was CD8+ T cells from PBMCs. Every receptor here comes from a human donor with multiple sclerosis. The CDR3 runs from the conserved cysteine through the conserved F or W. The D gene is left open where the match is weak. Size is stated for part of the rows, as once, few or many counts, or as a class when the clone is expanded.

v_call	j_call	d_call	clone_size	cdr3_aa	cdr3_nt
TRBV3-1	TRBJ2-7	TRBD2	once	CASSQGGGSYEQYF	TGTGCCAGCAGTCAAGGCGGGGGTTCCTACGAGCAGTACTTC
TRBV20-1	TRBJ1-2	NA	NA	CSARDPTRQWASYGYTF	TGCAGTGCTAGAGATCCCACAAGACAATGGGCGAGCTATGGCTACACCTTC
TRBV16	TRBJ1-5	NA	NA	CASSQSDWGSNQPQHF	TGTGCCAGCAGCCAATCGGACTGGGGGAGCAATCAGCCCCAGCATTTT
TRBV5-1	TRBJ1-1	NA	NA	CASSSAREMNTEAFF	TGCGCCAGCAGCTCAGCACGGGAGATGAACACTGAAGCTTTCTTT
TRBV2	TRBJ1-5	NA	NA	CASSEAPSNRYSNQPQHF	TGTGCCAGCAGTGAAGCCCCATCAAACCGGTATAGCAATCAGCCCCAGCATTTT
TRBV28	TRBJ2-2	NA	NA	CASSILQEDTGELFF	TGTGCCAGCAGTATCCTACAAGAGGACACCGGGGAGCTGTTTTTT
TRBV20-1	TRBJ1-1	NA	once	CSARGRLNTEAFF	TGCAGTGCTAGGGGCCGCTTGAACACTGAAGCTTTCTTT
TRBV28	TRBJ2-3	TRBD1	NA	CASSLGQGHTDTQYF	TGTGCCAGCAGTTTGGGACAGGGGCACACAGATACGCAGTATTTT
TRBV15	TRBJ2-3	TRBD2	NA	CATSREPGAGASDTQYF	TGTGCCACCAGCAGAGAGCCGGGAGCGGGGGCATCGGATACGCAGTATTTT
TRBV2	TRBJ2-7	TRBD2	NA	CASSERGVYEQYF	TGTGCCAGCAGTGAACGGGGGGTCTACGAGCAGTACTTC
TRBV15	TRBJ2-5	NA	NA	CATSRATGGGTQYF	TGTGCCACCAGCAGGGCCACAGGTGGGGGGACCCAGTACTTC
TRBV7-8	TRBJ1-5	TRBD1	once	CASSLERTGWRNQPQHF	TGTGCCAGCAGCTTAGAGCGGACAGGGTGGCGCAATCAGCCCCAGCATTTT
TRBV7-8	TRBJ2-7	TRBD1	NA	CASRDGTGYGQYF	TGTGCCAGCAGGGACGGGACAGGGTATGGGCAGTACTTC
TRBV6-2/TRBV6-3	TRBJ1-1	NA	NA	CASKTGLMNTEAFF	TGTGCCAGCAAAACGGGACTCATGAACACTGAAGCTTTCTTT
TRBV20-1	TRBJ2-1	TRBD2	NA	CSARNSGGPGF	TGCAGTGCTAGAAACTCGGGGGGGCCTGGCTTC
TRBV4-1	TRBJ1-5	NA	NA	CASSQAYRFSNQPQHF	TGCGCCAGCAGCCAAGCCTATCGGTTTAGCAATCAGCCCCAGCATTTT
TRBV27	TRBJ1-1	NA	NA	CASQLGGNTEAFF	TGTGCCAGCCAACTAGGGGGGAACACTGAAGCTTTCTTT
TRBV2	TRBJ2-7	NA	NA	CASILTAVSYEQYF	TGTGCCAGCATTTTGACAGCGGTCTCCTACGAGCAGTACTTC
TRBV14	TRBJ2-7	NA	NA	CASSLLGRVSEQYF	TGTGCCAGCAGCCTACTCGGCCGGGTCAGCGAGCAGTACTTC
TRBV9	TRBJ1-5	NA	NA	CASTPDGIGNQPQHF	TGTGCCAGCACCCCCGACGGGATTGGCAATCAGCCCCAGCATTTT
TRBV4-1	TRBJ2-1	NA	NA	CASSQVERDEQFF	TGCGCCAGCAGCCAAGTAGAGAGAGATGAGCAGTTCTTC
TRBV15	TRBJ1-5	NA	once	CATSREPRTVGNQPQHF	TGTGCCACCAGCAGAGAACCTAGGACAGTCGGGAATCAGCCCCAGCATTTT
TRBV27	TRBJ2-3	NA	NA	CASSFRRLRVDTQYF	TGTGCCAGCAGTTTTAGGCGACTTAGGGTTGATACGCAGTATTTT
TRBV27	TRBJ2-1	NA	NA	CASSLPSDEQFF	TGTGCCAGCAGTTTACCAAGCGATGAGCAGTTCTTC
TRBV7-9	TRBJ1-6	NA	NA	CASSSDGGSPLHF	TGTGCCAGCAGCTCGGACGGGGGATCACCCCTCCACTTT
TRBV27	TRBJ1-6	NA	NA	CASSLAQGSGSPLHF	TGTGCCAGCAGTTTGGCCCAAGGTTCGGGATCACCCCTCCACTTT
TRBV14	TRBJ2-2	TRBD1	NA	CASSQRRQGAAGELFF	TGTGCCAGCAGCCAACGTCGACAGGGGGCCGCCGGGGAGCTGTTTTTT
TRBV12-3/TRBV12-4	TRBJ2-7	NA	NA	CASSLGPSRGYEQYF	TGTGCCAGCAGTTTGGGCCCTAGCAGGGGTTACGAGCAGTACTTC
TRBV27	TRBJ1-6	NA	NA	CASSLDGNNSPLHF	TGTGCCAGCAGCCTCGACGGTAACAATTCACCCCTCCACTTT
TRBV30	TRBJ2-3	NA	NA	CAWMHSTDTQYF	TGTGCCTGGATGCATAGCACAGATACGCAGTATTTT
TRBV15	TRBJ2-7	NA	once	CATSKGYEQYF	TGTGCCACCTCTAAGGGATACGAGCAGTACTTC
TRBV9	TRBJ2-1	TRBD2	NA	CASSEGTSGGSYNEQFF	TGTGCCAGCAGCGAGGGGACTAGCGGGGGTTCCTACAATGAGCAGTTCTTC